This TCR beta chain comes out of a study of PD-L1 blockade in urothelial cancer. Study details: Patients' atezolizumab regimen, 1,200 mg intravenously every 3 weeks, began in about 2014. Of prior chemotherapy regimens, patients had received between 0 and 3. After treatment start, blood was analyzed at 3 weeks (second dose) and at 6 weeks.

The protocol was immunoSEQ multiplex PCR, while the TCRdb copy is restricted to in-frame clones and leaves out a portion. The sample shows around 70,000 clones, 84% of them seen only once. The CDR3 is 16 residues long. Germline lookup yields CDR1 KGHSH and CDR2 LQKENI. V shed 6 bases, J shed 4 bases, and the junction held 10 bases outside the gene matches. Individual patients had between 1 and 8 samples, taken pretreatment and on-treatment. The V and J genes are TRBV18 and TRBJ2-5, with 11 bases lining up with TRBD2. The source is a man aged 65 to 85 with urothelial cancer. This sample comprised PBMCs, obtained around atezolizumab (anti-PD-L1) treatment. The CDR3 protein is CASSPGLAALTETQYF. The CDR3 nucleotides are TGTGCCAGCTCTCCGGGACTAGCGGCACTAACAGAGACCCAGTACTTC.